Each of the 12 T cell receptor beta chains below was sequenced from the same sample in a study of pediatric ulcerative colitis. Sequencing used immunoSEQ multiplex PCR; TCRdb keeps in-frame clones, though not all of them. The top ten clones hold 20% to 25% of a sample with under 45,000 clones, 75% to 90% of them seen once. The sequenced sample was blood. The receptors originated from a girl aged 10-17 years with moderate ulcerative colitis.

This clone was detected many times. This chain connects TRBV27 to TRBJ1-2; a weak D match, TRBD1 (5 bases). The CDR3 is made up of 18 amino acids. Germline lookup yields CDR1 MNHEY and CDR2 SMNVEV (reference sequence). Trimming removed 6 bases from V and 6 bases from J, with 29 bases in between. This CDR3 is CASSPRMSGIVQADGYTF. The CDR3, as DNA: TGTGCCAGCAGCCCCAGGATGTCAGGGATAGTGCAGGCGGATGGCTACACCTTC.

V is TRBV23-1 and J is TRBJ1-3; D possibly corresponds to TRBD1 (6 bases). TRBV23-1 is flagged as an ORF with uncertain function. The CDR3 consists of 14 residues. With 0 bases removed from V and 4 bases from J, the gap between germline ends came to 7 bases. CDR3 loop: CASSQSGQGNTIYF. The CDR3 DNA is TGCGCCAGCAGTCAATCGGGACAAGGAAACACCATATATTTT.

The chain carries TRBV5-4 and TRBJ2-3; 9 nucleotides align to TRBD2. Germline loops: CDR1 SGHNT, CDR2 YYREEE (reference sequence). V was pared by 1 base and J by 4 bases, with 10 bases of the junction left unmatched. There are 17 residues in the CDR3. The CDR3 protein is CASSLNPGLAFSDTQYF. DNA for the CDR3: TGTGCCAGCAGCTTGAACCCGGGACTAGCATTCTCAGATACGCAGTATTTT.

This chain joins TRBV6-5 and TRBJ1-6, with a possible D match to TRBD1 (5 bases). Germline V lookup: CDR1 MNHEY, CDR2 SVGAGI. The CDR3 covers 13 residues. V lost 8 bases and J 6 bases, leaving 11 bases between the germline ends. CDR3 sequence reads: CASCTGLNSPLHF. The CDR3 DNA follows: TGTGCCAGCTGCACAGGCCTTAATTCACCCCTCCACTTT.

The chain employs TRBV25-1 and TRBJ1-2; D gene unclear. This CDR3 spans 14 amino acids. Germline V gene lookup returns CDR1 MGHDK and CDR2 SYGVNS. Trimming cost V 1 base and J 4 bases, with 10 bases left between them. DNA for the CDR3: TGTGCCAGCAGTGAATCAACCGAACTCTATGGCTACACCTTC. This codes for CASSESTELYGYTF.

This sequence joins TRBV15 and TRBJ1-5; D is unclear. The germline V and J ends were trimmed by 0 bases and 5 bases, with 2 bases remaining between them. The length of the CDR3 is 12 residues. Germline V gene sequence: CDR1 LNHNV, CDR2 YYDKDF (reference sequence). DNA for the CDR3: TGTGCCACCAGCAGAGAACATCAGCCCCAGCATTTT. It specifies CATSREHQPQHF.

The CDR3 loop is CAWRYGSDMAYEQYF. Here the CDR3 DNA reads TGTGCCTGGAGATACGGCAGCGACATGGCCTACGAGCAGTACTTC. The chain recombines TRBV30 with TRBJ2-7; D remains ambiguous. Germline V gives CDR1 GTSNPN, CDR2 SVGIG (reference sequence). Trimming left V 3 bases short and J 2 bases short, with 17 bases between. This CDR3 region has 15 residues.

The genes are TRBV28 and TRBJ2-1; 7 positions match TRBD1. The CDR3 length is 18 residues. After removal of 1 base from V and 6 bases from J, the junction contained 15 bases not matched to a gene. The germline gives CDR1 MDHEN, CDR2 SYDVKM. DNA for the CDR3: TGTGCCAGCAGTTTATATGATAGAGGGGGCCCTTATCCCAATGAGCAGTTCTTC. The encoded protein is CASSLYDRGGPYPNEQFF.

This clone was observed a few times. The gene calls are TRBV6-6 and TRBJ2-7; D is unclear. Germline loops: CDR1 MNHNY, CDR2 SVGAGI (reference sequence). The CDR3 is made up of 13 amino acids. The V end was cut by 5 bases, the J end by 4 bases, with 12 bases between. CDR3 DNA: TGTGCCAGCAGTCTGGCTTTCGAATACGAGCAGTACTTC. This translates into CASSLAFEYEQYF.

The J gene is TRBJ1-2, the V gene TRBV7-2, with D unclear. This CDR3 region has 15 residues. V lost 3 bases to trimming and J lost 5 bases, with 16 bases between them. The germline V gene has CDR1 SGHTA and CDR2 FQGNSA. The CDR3 bases are TGTGCCAGCAGCTTCGTGGCCCGGCGGGATTATGGCTACACCTTC. This gives the protein CASSFVARRDYGYTF.

The gene calls are TRBV7-9 and TRBJ2-7; unclear D gene. CDR1 and CDR2 from the germline V gene are SEHNR and FQNEAQ (reference sequence). Trimming cost V 5 bases and J 5 bases, with 22 bases left between them. CDR3 length equals 16 residues. CDR3 sequence (DNA): TGTGCCAGCAGCATATTACCCGGGCACCGGATGGACGAGCAGTACTTC. It translates to CASSILPGHRMDEQYF.

The rearrangement joins TRBV10-1 to TRBJ2-1; D is perhaps TRBD1 (5 bases). V was cut by 5 bases and J by 9 bases, with 14 bases left in between. Germline V gene sequence: CDR1 WNHNN, CDR2 SYGVQD (reference sequence). There are 13 residues in the CDR3. CDR3 in amino acids: CASSPLTVGEQFF. The CDR3 bases are TGCGCCAGCAGTCCATTGACAGTGGGTGAGCAGTTCTTC.